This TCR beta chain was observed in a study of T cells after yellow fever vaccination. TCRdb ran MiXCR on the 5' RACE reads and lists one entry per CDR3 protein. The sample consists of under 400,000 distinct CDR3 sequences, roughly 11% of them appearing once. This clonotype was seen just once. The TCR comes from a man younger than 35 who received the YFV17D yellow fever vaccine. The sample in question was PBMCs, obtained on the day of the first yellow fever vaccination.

CDR3 in amino acids: CASSFELAGATTIQETQYF. Here the CDR3 DNA reads TGTGCCAGCAGCTTTGAACTAGCGGGGGCCACTACGATACAAGAGACCCAGTACTTC. The chain combines TRBV5-6 with TRBJ2-5, with TRBD2 matching over 11 bases. CDR3 length: 19 amino acids. Germline lookup yields CDR1 SGHDT and CDR2 YYEEEE. J gave up 2 bases and V 2 bases, and 14 bases lay outside the gene matches.